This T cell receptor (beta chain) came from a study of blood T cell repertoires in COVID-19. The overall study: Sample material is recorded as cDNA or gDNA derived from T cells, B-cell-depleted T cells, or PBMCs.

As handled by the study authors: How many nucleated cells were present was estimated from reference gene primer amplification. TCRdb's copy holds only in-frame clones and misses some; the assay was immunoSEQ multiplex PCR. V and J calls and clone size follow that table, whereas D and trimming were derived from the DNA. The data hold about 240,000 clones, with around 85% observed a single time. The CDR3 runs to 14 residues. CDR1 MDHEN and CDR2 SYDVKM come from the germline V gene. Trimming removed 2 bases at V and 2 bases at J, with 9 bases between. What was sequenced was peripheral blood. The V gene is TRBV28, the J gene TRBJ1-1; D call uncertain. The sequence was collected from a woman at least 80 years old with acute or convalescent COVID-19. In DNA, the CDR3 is TGTGCCAGCAGTTTAGGGCCCAGAAACACTGAAGCTTTCTTT. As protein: CASSLGPRNTEAFF.